These T cell receptor beta chains were read from a single sample in a study of T cells in pancreatic ductal adenocarcinoma. The table came from immunoSEQ multiplex PCR; TCRdb's copy has only in-frame clones and leaves some out. The sample carries 2,000 to 3,000 clones, roughly 80% recorded once. Sequences were obtained from pancreatic tumor tissue. These receptors were collected from a human donor with pancreatic ductal adenocarcinoma. The CDR3 runs from the conserved cysteine through the conserved F or W. The order of the fields is D gene, clone size, V gene, J gene, CDR3 DNA, CDR3 protein. D genes are given only for firm matches. For some rows the clone size is stated as once, few or many, or as a class when expanded; others skip it.

D: -; size: -; V: TRBV28; J: TRBJ2-1; DNA: TGTGCCAGCAGGCTTCCGGGGGCAAATGAGCAGTTCTTC; CDR3: CASRLPGANEQFF
D: TRBD2; size: -; V: TRBV18; J: TRBJ2-6; DNA: TGTGCCAGCTCCTCTGGCGGGGGAGTCGCTGGGGCCAACGTCCTGACTTTC; CDR3: CASSSGGGVAGANVLTF
D: -; size: -; V: TRBV11-2; J: TRBJ2-1; DNA: TGTGCCAGCAGCTTCGCCTACAATGAGCAGTTCTTC; CDR3: CASSFAYNEQFF
D: -; size: -; V: TRBV6-5; J: TRBJ1-1; DNA: TGTGCCACCACCCGATGGGGGGAGAACACTGAAGCTTTCTTT; CDR3: CATTRWGENTEAFF
D: -; size: -; V: TRBV28; J: TRBJ1-5; DNA: TGTGCCAGCAGTTTAAGGGGTCAGCCCCAGCATTTT; CDR3: CASSLRGQPQHF
D: -; size: -; V: TRBV5-1; J: TRBJ1-4; DNA: TGCGCCAGCAGCCCTCGGCCCCCTGGGCTTAATGAAAAACTGTTTTTT; CDR3: CASSPRPPGLNEKLFF
D: TRBD2; size: -; V: TRBV7-2; J: TRBJ2-3; DNA: TGTGCCAGCAGTGACGGGGGGTTAAAAACAGATACGCAGTATTTT; CDR3: CASSDGGLKTDTQYF
D: -; size: -; V: TRBV21-1; J: TRBJ2-1; DNA: TGTGCCAGCAGCAAAGATACAAATGATGAGCAGTTCTTC; CDR3: CASSKDTNDEQFF
D: -; size: -; V: TRBV11-2; J: TRBJ1-2; DNA: TGTGCCAGCAGCTTAGTCGGGCCGGCACAGGGCAGTCCTGGCTACACCTTC; CDR3: CASSLVGPAQGSPGYTF
D: TRBD2; size: -; V: TRBV30; J: TRBJ2-3; DNA: TGTGCCTGGAGTGAGTGGGTAGCGGGGGGACGTGGAGATACGCAGTATTTT; CDR3: CAWSEWVAGGRGDTQYF
D: -; size: -; V: TRBV15; J: TRBJ2-1; DNA: TGTGCCACCAGCAGAGTAGGGCGGTACAATGAGCAGTTCTTC; CDR3: CATSRVGRYNEQFF
D: TRBD1; size: -; V: TRBV10-3; J: TRBJ2-3; DNA: TGTGCCATCAGTGAGGGACAGGACACAGATACGCAGTATTTT; CDR3: CAISEGQDTDTQYF
D: TRBD2; size: -; V: TRBV11-1; J: TRBJ2-7; DNA: TGTGCCAGCAGCTTAGGGGCCGGGACTAGCGGGAGTTACGAGCAGTACTTC; CDR3: CASSLGAGTSGSYEQYF
D: -; size: -; V: TRBV4-2; J: TRBJ1-1; DNA: TGTGCCAGCAGCTCCGCCGCGCACACTGAAGCTTTCTTT; CDR3: CASSSAAHTEAFF
D: -; size: -; V: TRBV7-8; J: TRBJ1-1; DNA: TGTGCCAGCAGCTTTGGACAGTTGAACACTGAAGCTTTCTTT; CDR3: CASSFGQLNTEAFF
D: TRBD1; size: -; V: TRBV6-6; J: TRBJ1-6; DNA: TGTGCCAGCAGAGGACAGGGGGATTCACCCCTCCACTTT; CDR3: CASRGQGDSPLHF
D: -; size: -; V: TRBV6-1; J: TRBJ1-1; DNA: TGTGCCAGCAGTGTCAGGAGCATGAACACTGAAGCTTTCTTT; CDR3: CASSVRSMNTEAFF
D: -; size: few; V: TRBV18; J: TRBJ2-7; DNA: TGTGCCAGCTCACCACAAGAGAAGGGCTACGAGCAGTACTTC; CDR3: CASSPQEKGYEQYF